This passage covers 25 T cell receptor beta chains from one sample sequenced in a study of CD8+ T cells in alopecia areata. Following extraction, RNA underwent reverse transcription to cDNA, which served as the sequencing template. The data were produced by immunoSEQ multiplex PCR, yet TCRdb's version contains in-frame clones alone and is incomplete. The sample contains about 97,000 clones, around 38% of which appear only once. Sequences were obtained from CD4+ T cells sorted from blood. These TCRs come from a human donor with alopecia areata.

V and J are TRBV29-1 and TRBJ1-1; D is unresolved. Germline CDR1 is SQVTM and CDR2 is ANQGSEA. V dropped 7 bases and J dropped 2 bases, with 14 bases sitting between them. The CDR3 is 13 amino acids. The CDR3: CSAAAERNTEAFF. DNA of the CDR3: TGCAGCGCTGCAGCAGAGAGAAACACTGAAGCTTTCTTT.

V usage is TRBV6-5 and J usage is TRBJ2-5; TRBD1 matches 7 bases. The V and J ends lost 7 bases and 5 bases, in that order; junction bases with no gene match: 7. The CDR3 is 13 residues long. Germline V gives CDR1 MNHEY, CDR2 SVGAGI. Written as DNA, the CDR3 is TGTGCCAGCAAACTAACAGGGGTTGAGACCCAGTACTTC. This codes for CASKLTGVETQYF.

There are a few counts of this clone. The genes are TRBV30 and TRBJ1-1, with 11 positions matching TRBD1. With 0 bases clipped from V and 4 bases from J, the junction kept 19 bases outside the gene matches. This CDR3 has 20 amino acids. Per the germline V gene, CDR1 is GTSNPN and CDR2 is SVGIG (reference sequence). CDR3 residues: CAWSVPSLGQGAGWITEAFF. CDR3 bases: TGTGCCTGGAGTGTACCTTCACTCGGACAGGGGGCGGGTTGGATCACTGAAGCTTTCTTT.

This clone was seen a few times. The chain uses TRBV4-2 and TRBJ2-3, with TRBD2 matching over 9 bases. Germline CDR1 and CDR2: LGHNA and YNFKEQ. The trim removed 3 bases at V and 3 bases at J, leaving 4 bases unmatched. The CDR3 consists of 15 residues. The CDR3 region is CASSQIAGETDTQYF. As DNA, the CDR3 is TGTGCCAGCAGCCAGATAGCGGGAGAGACAGATACGCAGTATTTT.

This clone came up a few times. The chain has TRBV7-2 and TRBJ1-5; no clear D. Germline V lookup: CDR1 SGHTA, CDR2 FQGNSA. This CDR3 is built from 12 residues. Trimming took off 4 bases at V and 6 bases at J, with 7 bases between the two ends. The CDR3 bases are TGTGCCAGCAGCTCTCCCCCTCAGCCCCAGCATTTT. Its protein is CASSSPPQPQHF.

The rearrangement joins TRBV6-5 to TRBJ1-1; D might be TRBD1 (5 bases). CDR1 is MNHEY, CDR2 SVGAGI, per germline. V lost 7 bases to trimming and J lost 5 bases, with 17 bases between them. The CDR3 totals 14 residues. The DNA for the CDR3 is TGTGCCAGCAAACGGACACCCCGGTTGACTGAAGCTTTCTTT. It encodes CASKRTPRLTEAFF.

This chain links TRBV7-6 with TRBJ2-1; D is ambiguous. The CDR3 contains 12 residues. Trimming shortened V by 1 base and J by 8 bases, and 6 bases separated the two germline ends. Germline V gene sequence: CDR1 SGHVS, CDR2 FNYEAQ. Written as DNA, the CDR3 is TGTGCCAGCAGCTTAGTTCAGCATGAGCAGTTCTTC. Protein sequence: CASSLVQHEQFF.

This clone was detected a few times. The rearrangement uses TRBV7-2 and TRBJ1-6; TRBD1 aligns across 8 bases. Germline assignment: CDR1 SGHTA and CDR2 FQGNSA. V lost 1 base and J lost 7; bases outside the gene matches: 6. The CDR3 is made up of 16 amino acids. The CDR3: CASSLGYRGMNSPLHF. CDR3 bases: TGTGCCAGCAGCTTAGGGTACAGGGGGATGAATTCACCCCTCCACTTT.

J is TRBJ2-4 and V is TRBV29-1; tentatively, D is TRBD2 (6 bases). In germline, CDR1 is SQVTM, CDR2 ANQGSEA. V was shortened by 4 bases and J by 1 base, with 23 bases between the two germline ends. CDR3 length equals 18 residues. Here the CDR3 reads CSVVSSESGRSAKNIQYF. CDR3 DNA: TGCAGCGTTGTAAGTAGCGAGAGCGGGCGTTCGGCCAAAAACATTCAGTACTTC.

CDR3 residues: CASSLEGGAGNQPQHF. Here the CDR3 DNA reads TGCGCCAGCAGCTTGGAGGGGGGCGCCGGCAATCAGCCCCAGCATTTT. V gene TRBV5-1 combines with J gene TRBJ1-5; D might be TRBD1 (6 bases). The CDR3 length is 16 residues. Deletions cut 0 bases from V and 2 bases from J, with 12 bases between. The germline CDR1 and CDR2 sequences are SGHRS and YFSETQ.

The J gene is TRBJ2-1, the V gene TRBV5-1; 8 bases are a match to TRBD2. The junction had 7 bases not matched to a gene; V was cut back by 3 bases and J by 5 bases. The CDR3 spans 15 residues. CDR1 SGHRS and CDR2 YFSETQ come from the germline V gene. The CDR3 loop reads CASSSSLAGHNEQFF. The CDR3 DNA sequence: TGCGCCAGCAGCTCCTCTCTAGCGGGCCACAATGAGCAGTTCTTC.

The rearrangement joins TRBV7-9 to TRBJ2-2; D is perhaps TRBD1 (6 bases). The CDR3 has 15 residues. Germline V CDR1 and CDR2: SEHNR, FQNEAQ (reference sequence). Trimming left V 7 bases short and J 6 bases short, with 18 bases between. The CDR3 reads CASTGHLRGSGELFF. As DNA, the CDR3 is TGTGCCAGCACCGGACATCTGAGGGGGTCCGGGGAGCTGTTTTTT. The whole variable domain, filled in from reference TRBV7-9 and TRBJ2-2, reads DTGVSQNPRHKITKRGQNVTFRCDPISEHNRLYWYRQTLGQGPEFLTYFQNEAQLEKSRLLSDRFSAERPKGSFSTLEIQRTEQGDSAMYLCASTGHLRGSGELFFGEGSRLTVL.

The rearrangement joins TRBV7-8 to TRBJ2-3, with D perhaps TRBD2 (5 bases). V was cut by 5 bases and J by 2 bases, with 11 bases left in between. The CDR3 contains 14 residues. Germline V gene lookup returns CDR1 SGHVS and CDR2 FQNEAQ. This CDR3 reads CASSLGEVTDTQYF. The CDR3 bases are TGTGCCAGCAGCCTCGGGGAAGTCACAGATACGCAGTATTTT.

The chain couples TRBV30 to TRBJ1-1, with D perhaps matching TRBD1 (5 bases). V lost 2 bases to trimming and J lost 3 bases, with 10 bases between them. CDR3 length: 13 amino acids. The germline gives CDR1 GTSNPN, CDR2 SVGIG (reference sequence). CDR3 residues: CAWSQGTDTEAFF. As DNA, the CDR3 is TGTGCCTGGAGTCAAGGGACGGACACTGAAGCTTTCTTT.

A few counts support this clone. For the CDR3, the DNA is TGTGCCTGGAGCCTTGGGACAGGCCAAGAGACCCAGTACTTC. Translating gives CAWSLGTGQETQYF. V gene TRBV30 combines with J gene TRBJ2-5; 8 positions agree with TRBD1. V lost 3 bases to trimming and J lost 1 base; unmatched junction nucleotides: 4. The CDR3 totals 14 residues. CDR1 is GTSNPN, CDR2 SVGIG, per germline (reference sequence).

This clone came up a few times. The chain combines TRBV5-6 with TRBJ2-7; D unclear. V lost 2 bases to trimming and J lost 7 bases, with 10 bases between them. The CDR3 is 12 residues long. Germline V gene lookup returns CDR1 SGHDT and CDR2 YYEEEE. Here the CDR3 DNA reads TGTGCCAGCAGCTTAGACGCCTCGGAGCAGTACTTC. Translation: CASSLDASEQYF.

This clone occurred a few times. This chain links TRBV23-1 with TRBJ2-4; D possibly corresponds to TRBD1 (6 bases). TRBV23-1 is classed as an ORF, of uncertain function. Between the trimmed V and J ends, which lost 1 base and 15 bases, there was a span of 16 bases. The CDR3 consists of 13 residues. The CDR3 here is CASSQLNRDTGYF. The CDR3 DNA is TGCGCCAGCAGTCAATTAAACCGGGACACCGGGTACTTC.

This clone has just a few counts. As DNA, the CDR3 is TGCAGCGCTGCGATAGCGGGAGGGCAAGAGACCCAGTACTTC. Translation: CSAAIAGGQETQYF. The chain employs TRBV29-1 and TRBJ2-5; 11 bases are a match to TRBD2. The CDR3 consists of 14 residues. Germline lookup yields CDR1 SQVTM and CDR2 ANQGSEA. The ends lost 7 bases at V and 2 bases at J; junction bases unmatched: 6. Filled out from reference TRBV29-1 and TRBJ2-5, the complete variable domain reads SAVISQKPSRDICQRGTSLTIQCQVDSQVTMMFWYRQQPGQSLTLIATANQGSEATYESGFVIDKFPISRPNLTFSTLTVSNMSPEDSSIYLCSAAIAGGQETQYFGPGTRLLVL.

The rearrangement joins TRBV5-1 to TRBJ1-5; D ambiguous. CDR3 length: 15 residues. The ends were cut back, 0 bases at V and 4 bases at J, with 11 bases in the middle. Per the germline V gene, CDR1 is SGHRS and CDR2 is YFSETQ. The chain's CDR3 is CASSLAPTGNQPQHF. CDR3 nucleotides: TGCGCCAGCAGCTTGGCCCCTACGGGTAATCAGCCCCAGCATTTT.

This chain links TRBV10-3 with TRBJ1-5, with TRBD1 matching 8 bases. The CDR3 covers 15 residues. Germline loops: CDR1 ENHRY, CDR2 SYGVKD. The J segment lost 6 bases and the V segment lost 5 bases, leaving 9 bases of the junction unmatched. CDR3 in amino acids: CAISKQGVEGQPQHF. In DNA form, the CDR3 reads TGTGCCATCAGTAAACAGGGGGTTGAGGGTCAGCCCCAGCATTTT.

This clone appeared a few times. The gene calls are TRBV30 and TRBJ2-7, with D unclear. Germline V gene lookup returns CDR1 GTSNPN and CDR2 SVGIG (reference sequence). V was shortened by 2 bases and J by 7 bases, with 9 bases between the two germline ends. The CDR3 runs 11 residues. For the CDR3, the DNA is TGTGCCTGGAGTTTAGGTTGGGAGCAGTACTTC. Translated: CAWSLGWEQYF. The entire variable domain, with the rest obtained from reference TRBV30 and TRBJ2-7, is as follows: SQTIHQWPATLVQPVGSPLSLECTVEGTSNPNLYWYRQAAGRGLQLLFYSVGIGQISSEVPQNLSASRPQDRQFILSSKKLLLSDSGFYLCAWSLGWEQYFGPGTRLTVT.

The rearrangement joins TRBV15 to TRBJ2-1; 7 nucleotides agree with TRBD2. Germline V gives CDR1 LNHNV, CDR2 YYDKDF (reference sequence). This CDR3 has 14 amino acids. V gave up 5 bases and J gave up 3 bases; unmatched junction bases: 4. CDR3 sequence (DNA): TGTGCCACCAGCCTAGGACTAGTCTACAATGAGCAGTTCTTC. Encoded protein: CATSLGLVYNEQFF.

There are a few counts of this clone. The chain joins TRBV30 to TRBJ1-2, with D unclear. The CDR3 contains 13 residues. CDR1 is GTSNPN and CDR2 is SVGIG in the germline V gene (reference sequence). V was trimmed by 1 base and J by 4 bases, leaving 10 bases between them. CDR3: CAWSAQTAYGYTF. CDR3 nucleotides: TGTGCCTGGAGTGCCCAGACGGCCTATGGCTACACCTTC.

This chain's CDR3 is CASSLLLHEQYF. For the CDR3, the DNA is TGTGCCAGCAGTTTGTTGTTACACGAGCAGTACTTC. This rearrangement joins TRBV27 to TRBJ2-7; D remains unclear. The CDR3 contains 12 residues. V was trimmed by 3 bases and J by 5 bases, leaving 8 bases between them. Germline CDR1 MNHEY, CDR2 SMNVEV (reference sequence).

This clone came up a few times. The chain has TRBV7-2 and TRBJ2-7; the D is unclear. The V and J ends lost 0 bases and 4 bases respectively, with 10 bases between them. The CDR3 covers 14 residues. Germline V CDR1 and CDR2: SGHTA, FQGNSA. DNA for the CDR3: TGTGCCAGCAGCTTAGCGTTTCACAGTTACGAGCAGTACTTC. Its translation: CASSLAFHSYEQYF.